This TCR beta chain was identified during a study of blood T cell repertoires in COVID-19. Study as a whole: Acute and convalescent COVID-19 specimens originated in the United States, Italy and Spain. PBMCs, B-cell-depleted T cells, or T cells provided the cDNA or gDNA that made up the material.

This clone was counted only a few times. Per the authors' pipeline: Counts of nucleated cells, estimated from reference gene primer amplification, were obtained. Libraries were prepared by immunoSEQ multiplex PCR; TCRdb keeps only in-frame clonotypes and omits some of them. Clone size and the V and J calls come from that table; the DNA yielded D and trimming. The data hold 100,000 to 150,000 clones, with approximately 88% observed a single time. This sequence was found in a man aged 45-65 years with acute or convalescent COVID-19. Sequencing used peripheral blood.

The DNA for the CDR3 is TGTGCCAGCAGTTCGTTAGCTACTAGTCCCTACGAGCAGTACTTC. It specifies CASSSLATSPYEQYF. The chain employs TRBV27 and TRBJ2-7; perhaps TRBD2 as D (5 bases). V lost 4 bases and J lost 2, with 15 bases in between. Germline CDR1 MNHEY, CDR2 SMNVEV (reference sequence). The CDR3 consists of 15 residues.